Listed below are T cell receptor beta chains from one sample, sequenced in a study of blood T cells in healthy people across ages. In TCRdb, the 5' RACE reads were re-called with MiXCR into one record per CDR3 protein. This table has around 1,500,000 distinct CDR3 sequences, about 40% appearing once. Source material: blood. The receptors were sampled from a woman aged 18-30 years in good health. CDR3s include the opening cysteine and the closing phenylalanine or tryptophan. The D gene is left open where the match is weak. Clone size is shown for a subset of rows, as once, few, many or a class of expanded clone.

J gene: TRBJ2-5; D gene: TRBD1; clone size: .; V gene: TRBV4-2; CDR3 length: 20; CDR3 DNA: TGTGCCAGCAGCCAAGAGCAAGACAGGGGCTCTGTCTCAAGTCAAGGGACCCAGTACTTC; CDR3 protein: CASSQEQDRGSVSSQGTQYF
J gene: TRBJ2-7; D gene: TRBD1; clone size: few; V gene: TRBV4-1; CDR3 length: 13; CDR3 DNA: TGCGCCAGCAGCCCGGGACAGGGCCTAGACCAGTACTTC; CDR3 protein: CASSPGQGLDQYF
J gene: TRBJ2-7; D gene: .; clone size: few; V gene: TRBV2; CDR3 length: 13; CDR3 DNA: TGTGCCAGCAGTGCCCTTACAACCTACGAGCAGTACTTC; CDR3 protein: CASSALTTYEQYF
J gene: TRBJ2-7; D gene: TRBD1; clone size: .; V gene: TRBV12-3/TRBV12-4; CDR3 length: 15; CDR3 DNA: TGTGCCAGCAGTTATAGACAGGGGTTAAATTACGAGCGGTACTTC; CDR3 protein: CASSYRQGLNYERYF
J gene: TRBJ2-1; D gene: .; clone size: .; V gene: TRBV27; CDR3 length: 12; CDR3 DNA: TGTGCCAGCAGTTCGGTAGGTGGCGAGCAGTTCTTC; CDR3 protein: CASSSVGGEQFF
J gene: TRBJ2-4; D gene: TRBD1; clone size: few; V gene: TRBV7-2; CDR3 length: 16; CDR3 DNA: TGTGCCAGCAGCTTAGGAACAGGGGGAGCCAAAAACATTCAGTACTTC; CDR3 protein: CASSLGTGGAKNIQYF
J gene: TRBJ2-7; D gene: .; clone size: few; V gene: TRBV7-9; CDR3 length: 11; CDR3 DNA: TGTGCCAGCAGCTCTTCGAGTGAGCAGTACTTC; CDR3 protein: CASSSSSEQYF
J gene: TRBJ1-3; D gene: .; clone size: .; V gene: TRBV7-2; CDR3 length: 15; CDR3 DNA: TGTGCCAGCAGCTTAGACATCAGCTCTGGAAACACCATATATTTT; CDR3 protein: CASSLDISSGNTIYF
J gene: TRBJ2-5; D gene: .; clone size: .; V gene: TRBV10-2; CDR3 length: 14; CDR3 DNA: TGCGCCAGCAGTGAGTCCGGGGATACTACGACGCAGTACTTC; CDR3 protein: CASSESGDTTTQYF
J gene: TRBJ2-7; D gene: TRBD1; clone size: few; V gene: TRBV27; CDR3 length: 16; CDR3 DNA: TGTGCCAGCAGTTCTCGACAGGGGAAAACCCCATGGGAGCAGTACTTC; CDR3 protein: CASSSRQGKTPWEQYF
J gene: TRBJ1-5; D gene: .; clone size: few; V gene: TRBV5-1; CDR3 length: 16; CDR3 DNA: TGCGCCAGCAGACCGGACATTACCTCAGGCAATCAGCCCCAGCATTTT; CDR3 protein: CASRPDITSGNQPQHF
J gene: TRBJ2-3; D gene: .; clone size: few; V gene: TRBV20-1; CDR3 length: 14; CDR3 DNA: TGCAGTGCTAGAGCCGATTTTCGGTCGGATACGCAGTATTTT; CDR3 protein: CSARADFRSDTQYF
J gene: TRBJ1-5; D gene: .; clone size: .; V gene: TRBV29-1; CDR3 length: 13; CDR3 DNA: TGCAGCGTTGTATCCCAAGCAGGTCAGCCCCAGCATTTT; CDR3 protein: CSVVSQAGQPQHF
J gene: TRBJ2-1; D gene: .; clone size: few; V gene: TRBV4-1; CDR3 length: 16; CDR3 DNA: TGCGCCAGCAGCCAAGATATGGGTGGTTCCTACAATGAGCAGTTCTTC; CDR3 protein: CASSQDMGGSYNEQFF
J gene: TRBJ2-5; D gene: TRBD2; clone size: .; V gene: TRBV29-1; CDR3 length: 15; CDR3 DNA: TGCAGCGTGCCTATGGGGACTATTTCCTACAATGAGCAGTACTTC; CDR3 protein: CSVPMGTISYNEQYF
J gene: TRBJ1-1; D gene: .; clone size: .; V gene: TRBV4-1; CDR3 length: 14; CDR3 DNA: TGCGCCAGCAGCCAGTCGCCAGGGAACACTGAAGCTTTCTTT; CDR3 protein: CASSQSPGNTEAFF
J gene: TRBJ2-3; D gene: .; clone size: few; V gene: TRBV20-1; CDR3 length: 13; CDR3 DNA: TGCAGTGCTAGAACAATCAGGGCAGATACGCAGTATTTT; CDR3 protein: CSARTIRADTQYF
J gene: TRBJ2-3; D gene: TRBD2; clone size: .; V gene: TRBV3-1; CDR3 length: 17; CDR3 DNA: TGTGCCAGCGGGGGACTAGCGGGAGGCCCTAGGCCAGATACGCAGTATTTT; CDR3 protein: CASGGLAGGPRPDTQYF
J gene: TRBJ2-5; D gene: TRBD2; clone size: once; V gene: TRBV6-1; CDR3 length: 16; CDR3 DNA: TGTGCCAGCAGTGAAGTACCTAGCGGGGTCCAAGAGACCCAGTACTTC; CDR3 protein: CASSEVPSGVQETQYF
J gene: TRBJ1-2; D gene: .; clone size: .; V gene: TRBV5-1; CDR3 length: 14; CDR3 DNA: TGCGCCAGCAGCTTGGACGGAGCCCGAGGTGGCTACACCTTC; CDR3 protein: CASSLDGARGGYTF
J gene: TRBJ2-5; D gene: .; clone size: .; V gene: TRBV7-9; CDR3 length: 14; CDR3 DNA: TGTGCCAGCAGCCATGAGTTGCGGGAAAATGAGCAGTACTTC; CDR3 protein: CASSHELRENEQYF
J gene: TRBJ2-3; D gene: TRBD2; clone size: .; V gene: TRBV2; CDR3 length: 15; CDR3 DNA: TGTGCCACCTACTTTAGCGGGGGGGCACCAGATACGCAGTATTTT; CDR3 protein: CATYFSGGAPDTQYF